These T cell receptor beta chains were read from a single sample in a study of Tregs in tolerant kidney transplant recipients. Clones were read by immunoSEQ multiplex PCR, and TCRdb kept only the in-frame ones, dropping some. The table records some 74,000 clones, around 93% of them present only once. Source: Tregs from blood, taken before the transplant. These receptors originate from a human donor who received a combined kidney and bone marrow transplant. Each CDR3 is given with its conserved first and last residue. The D gene is left open where the match is weak. Size is omitted from some rows. Given values are once, few, many or a class for expanded clones.

D	J	size	V	CDR3	DNA
TRBD2	TRBJ2-3	NA	TRBV2	CARGAGASTDTQYF	TGTGCCAGAGGAGCGGGAGCTAGCACAGATACGCAGTATTTT
NA	TRBJ2-2	NA	TRBV19	CASSLTGTGELFF	TGTGCCAGTAGTTTAACAGGCACCGGGGAGCTGTTTTTT
TRBD1	TRBJ2-2	NA	TRBV5-1	CASSLQGGTGELFF	TGCGCCAGCAGCTTACAGGGGGGAACCGGGGAGCTGTTTTTT
NA	TRBJ2-1	NA	TRBV7-2	CASSLRVLASSYNEQFF	TGTGCCAGCAGCTTAAGGGTCTTGGCGAGCTCCTACAATGAGCAGTTCTTC
NA	TRBJ1-5	NA	TRBV28	CASRGQLNQPQHF	TGTGCCAGCAGAGGGCAGTTAAATCAGCCCCAGCATTTT
NA	TRBJ2-7	NA	TRBV7-2	CASSMDSSGTYEQYF	TGTGCCAGCAGCATGGACAGTTCAGGTACCTACGAGCAGTACTTC
TRBD1	TRBJ1-3	NA	TRBV5-1	CASSPYRGPVGTIYF	TGCGCCAGCAGCCCGTACAGGGGCCCGGTTGGCACCATATATTTT
TRBD2	TRBJ2-3	NA	TRBV9	CASSAGLAVTDTQYF	TGTGCCAGCAGCGCGGGACTAGCGGTCACAGATACGCAGTATTTT
TRBD1	TRBJ1-5	NA	TRBV28	CASRRTGGGLWGNQPQHF	TGTGCCAGCAGACGGACAGGGGGCGGCCTATGGGGCAATCAGCCCCAGCATTTT
NA	TRBJ2-1	NA	TRBV5-1	CASSSNGETSLDEQFF	TGCGCCAGCAGCTCCAACGGCGAGACAAGCTTAGATGAGCAGTTCTTC
NA	TRBJ2-7	NA	TRBV4-2	CASSQGRGSYEQYF	TGTGCCAGCAGCCAAGGACGGGGCTCCTACGAGCAGTACTTC
NA	TRBJ1-1	NA	TRBV28	CASSDRNTEAFF	TGTGCCAGCAGCGACAGGAACACTGAAGCTTTCTTT
NA	TRBJ2-1	NA	TRBV18	CASQPLAGISYNEQFF	TGTGCCAGCCAACCCCTCGCCGGGATCTCCTACAATGAGCAGTTCTTC
TRBD2	TRBJ2-1	NA	TRBV2	CASRGLAGGGEFF	TGTGCCAGCAGAGGACTAGCGGGAGGTGGTGAGTTCTTC
TRBD1	TRBJ1-1	NA	TRBV15	CATSRGTDAFSAFF	TGTGCCACCAGCAGGGGGACAGACGCTTTCTCGGCTTTCTTT
TRBD1	TRBJ1-5	NA	TRBV7-2	CASSPTGRNQPQHF	TGTGCCAGCAGCCCGACAGGGCGCAATCAGCCCCAGCATTTT
TRBD1	TRBJ2-7	NA	TRBV6-1	CASSEGVPGGGYEQYF	TGTGCCAGCAGTGAAGGGGTGCCAGGGGGTGGTTACGAGCAGTACTTC
NA	TRBJ2-7	NA	TRBV4-1	CASSQAAGSVYEQYF	TGCGCCAGCAGCCAAGCGGCAGGGTCAGTCTACGAGCAGTACTTC
TRBD2	TRBJ2-7	NA	TRBV6-5	CASSYRRESYEQYF	TGTGCCAGCAGTTACCGGCGGGAGTCCTACGAGCAGTACTTC
TRBD1	TRBJ1-2	NA	TRBV7-9	CASSLFGGQGNGYTF	TGTGCCAGCAGCTTATTTGGGGGACAGGGGAATGGCTACACCTTC
NA	TRBJ1-4	NA	TRBV30	CAWSVLGVGEKLFF	TGTGCCTGGAGTGTACTGGGGGTTGGGGAAAAACTGTTTTTT
NA	TRBJ2-7	NA	TRBV2	CASGRIGEQYF	TGTGCCAGTGGGCGGATTGGGGAGCAGTACTTC
NA	TRBJ2-7	NA	TRBV20-1	CSAIPSYEQYF	TGCAGTGCTATCCCCTCCTACGAGCAGTACTTC
TRBD2	TRBJ2-2	NA	TRBV10-2	CASRGLAGGTGNTGELFF	TGCGCCAGCAGAGGACTAGCGGGAGGGACGGGGAACACCGGGGAGCTGTTTTTT
TRBD1	TRBJ2-3	NA	TRBV6-5	CASSYSGTGGTDTQYF	TGTGCCAGCAGTTACTCGGGGACAGGGGGCACAGATACGCAGTATTTT
TRBD1	TRBJ2-3	NA	TRBV27	CASSPSRGRTDTQYF	TGTGCCAGCAGTCCATCCAGGGGGCGCACAGATACGCAGTATTTT
NA	TRBJ2-2	NA	TRBV5-1	CASSPTSSSAGELFF	TGCGCCAGCAGCCCTACTAGCTCCAGCGCCGGGGAGCTGTTTTTT
NA	TRBJ1-5	NA	TRBV6-7	CASTEISPGPISNQPQHF	TGTGCCAGCACAGAAATTTCGCCAGGACCTATAAGCAATCAGCCCCAGCATTTT
NA	TRBJ2-1	NA	TRBV30	CAWGGRVSYNEQFF	TGTGCCTGGGGGGGGAGAGTATCCTACAATGAGCAGTTCTTC
TRBD1	TRBJ1-2	NA	TRBV30	CAWSVQGVGGYTF	TGTGCCTGGAGTGTACAGGGGGTAGGGGGCTACACCTTC
TRBD1	TRBJ1-3	NA	TRBV27	CASSPQGAVGNTIYF	TGTGCCAGCAGTCCTCAGGGGGCGGTTGGAAACACCATATATTTT
NA	TRBJ2-1	NA	TRBV2	CASSGWEGVFNEQFF	TGTGCCAGCAGTGGCTGGGAGGGGGTATTCAATGAGCAGTTCTTC
TRBD1	TRBJ2-1	NA	TRBV9	CASSVEGAGNNEQFF	TGTGCCAGCAGCGTAGAGGGGGCTGGAAACAATGAGCAGTTCTTC
NA	TRBJ1-1	NA	TRBV7-3	CASSPNSGSVTEAFF	TGTGCCAGCAGCCCTAATTCAGGGAGCGTAACTGAAGCTTTCTTT
TRBD2	TRBJ2-3	NA	TRBV2	CASSVREGPPDTQYF	TGTGCCAGCAGTGTCCGGGAGGGCCCCCCAGATACGCAGTATTTT
TRBD1	TRBJ2-5	once	TRBV11-2	CASSLVPGRGFKTQYF	TGTGCCAGCAGCTTAGTTCCCGGCAGGGGGTTCAAGACCCAGTACTTC
NA	TRBJ1-2	NA	TRBV19	CASSIAQGFGYTF	TGTGCCAGTAGTATAGCGCAAGGGTTTGGCTACACCTTC
NA	TRBJ1-1	NA	TRBV11-2	CASSPRTVSNTEAFF	TGTGCCAGCAGCCCCAGGACAGTCTCTAACACTGAAGCTTTCTTT
NA	TRBJ1-4	NA	TRBV28	CASSSYPPTNEKLFF	TGTGCCAGCAGTTCGTACCCTCCAACTAATGAAAAACTGTTTTTT
NA	TRBJ1-1	NA	TRBV7-9	CASSLNNSPNTEAFF	TGTGCCAGCAGCTTAAACAACAGCCCGAACACTGAAGCTTTCTTT
TRBD2	TRBJ2-1	NA	TRBV4-2	CASSLGTSGRAPYNEQFF	TGTGCCAGCAGCCTTGGGACTAGCGGGAGGGCCCCCTACAATGAGCAGTTCTTC
NA	TRBJ2-7	NA	TRBV2	CASEGKYEQYF	TGTGCCAGCGAGGGGAAGTACGAGCAGTACTTC
NA	TRBJ2-7	NA	TRBV7-7	CASSLEGSAEQYF	TGTGCTAGCAGCTTAGAAGGTTCGGCCGAGCAGTACTTC
TRBD1	TRBJ2-2	NA	TRBV19	CASSPQTGQGSTGELFF	TGTGCCAGTAGTCCGCAAACCGGACAGGGGTCCACCGGGGAGCTGTTTTTT
TRBD2	TRBJ2-7	NA	TRBV7-9	CASSRGLVNEQYF	TGTGCCAGCAGTCGCGGACTAGTAAACGAGCAGTACTTC
TRBD1	TRBJ1-5	NA	TRBV6-4	CASSDSPTGRINQPQHF	TGTGCCAGCAGTGACTCACCGACAGGGCGGATTAATCAGCCCCAGCATTTT
NA	TRBJ2-1	NA	TRBV10-1	CASSDSVRRLDEQFF	TGCGCCAGCAGTGATAGTGTTAGGAGGTTGGATGAGCAGTTCTTC
NA	TRBJ1-2	once	TRBV9	CASSVLGAANYGYTF	TGTGCCAGCAGCGTATTGGGGGCTGCTAACTATGGCTACACCTTC
TRBD1	TRBJ2-3	NA	TRBV23-1	CASKNRGQGCTTDTQYF	TGCGCCAGCAAAAACCGGGGACAGGGATGCACCACAGATACGCAGTATTTT
NA	TRBJ1-5	NA	TRBV29-1	CSVVLQGYSNQPQHF	TGCAGCGTTGTTCTTCAGGGCTATAGCAATCAGCCCCAGCATTTT
NA	TRBJ2-5	NA	TRBV6-5	CASSYSIGGETQYF	TGTGCCAGCAGTTACTCGATCGGTGGTGAGACCCAGTACTTC
NA	TRBJ1-3	once	TRBV25-1	CASSLGSKNTIYF	TGTGCCAGCTCCCTGGGGAGTAAAAACACCATATATTTT
NA	TRBJ2-3	NA	TRBV7-2	CASSLPGHPQYF	TGTGCCAGCAGCTTACCGGGACATCCGCAGTATTTT
NA	TRBJ2-7	NA	TRBV5-6	CASSLGSFYEQYF	TGTGCCAGCAGCTTGGGGTCATTCTACGAGCAGTACTTC
NA	TRBJ2-1	NA	TRBV5-1	CASSLSSSTYNEQFF	TGCGCCAGCAGCTTGTCCTCCAGTACCTACAATGAGCAGTTCTTC
TRBD2	TRBJ2-1	NA	TRBV11-3	CASSLRGTSGSNEQFF	TGTGCCAGCTCTCTGCGGGGGACTAGCGGAAGCAATGAGCAGTTCTTC
NA	TRBJ1-6	NA	TRBV7-9	CASSLWRGVNNSPLHF	TGTGCCAGCAGCCTCTGGAGGGGCGTGAATAATTCACCCCTCCACTTT
TRBD1	TRBJ1-5	NA	TRBV19	CASSGTGGDQPQHF	TGTGCCAGTAGTGGCACAGGGGGAGATCAGCCCCAGCATTTT
NA	TRBJ2-7	NA	TRBV30	CAWSLRNYEQYF	TGTGCCTGGAGTTTACGCAACTACGAGCAGTACTTC